A selection of T cell receptor beta chains follows, all from one sample in a study of PD-L1 blockade in urothelial cancer. Only in-frame clones appear in the TCRdb table, and some are missing; sequencing was by immunoSEQ multiplex PCR. The sample carries 85,000 to 100,000 clones, around nine tenths recorded once. Source: PBMCs, taken around atezolizumab (anti-PD-L1) treatment. Receptors originate from a man between 60 and 70 years old with urothelial cancer. CDR3s include the opening cysteine and the closing phenylalanine or tryptophan. The D gene is left open where the match is weak. Clone size appears in some rows only: once, few, many, or a class for an expanded clone.

J gene	D gene	V gene	clone size	CDR3 protein	CDR3 DNA
TRBJ1-6	-	TRBV7-9	-	CASSPGYNSPLHF	TGTGCCAGCAGCCCGGGTTATAATTCACCCCTCCACTTT
TRBJ2-5	TRBD2	TRBV2	-	CASRLAGGVETQYF	TGTGCCAGCAGACTAGCGGGGGGGGTAGAGACCCAGTACTTC
TRBJ1-1	TRBD1	TRBV5-1	-	CASSDQGAGGTEAFF	TGCGCCAGCAGCGACCAGGGGGCTGGGGGCACTGAAGCTTTCTTT
TRBJ1-1	TRBD1	TRBV5-1	once	CASSQDRGIITEAFF	TGCGCCAGCAGCCAGGACAGGGGGATAATCACTGAAGCTTTCTTT
TRBJ2-3	TRBD1	TRBV7-2	-	CASSVTGGRVDTQYF	TGTGCCAGCAGCGTCACAGGGGGCAGGGTAGATACGCAGTATTTT
TRBJ2-5	TRBD2	TRBV10-2	-	CASSDGGVGTQYF	TGCGCCAGCAGTGACGGGGGGGTGGGGACCCAGTACTTC
TRBJ2-2	TRBD1	TRBV15	-	CATSQDRGAGELFF	TGTGCCACCTCCCAGGACAGGGGCGCCGGGGAGCTGTTTTTT
TRBJ2-2	-	TRBV6-5	-	CASSLTGPGELFF	TGTGCCAGCAGTTTGACAGGCCCCGGGGAGCTGTTTTTT
TRBJ2-3	-	TRBV14	-	CASSLWGAGTDTQYF	TGTGCCAGCAGCCTGTGGGGCGCTGGGACAGATACGCAGTATTTT
TRBJ2-7	TRBD1	TRBV7-9	few	CASSPPGTGGSYEQYF	TGTGCCAGCAGCCCCCCCGGGACAGGGGGCTCCTACGAGCAGTACTTC
TRBJ2-7	TRBD1	TRBV29-1	once	CSVGDRAPYEQYF	TGCAGCGTTGGGGACAGGGCCCCCTACGAGCAGTACTTC
TRBJ2-3	TRBD2	TRBV5-1	-	CASSLDGTSADTQYF	TGCGCCAGCAGCTTGGATGGGACTAGCGCAGATACGCAGTATTTT
TRBJ2-7	TRBD1	TRBV5-1	-	CASSLGQGAYEQYF	TGCGCCAGCAGCTTGGGACAGGGGGCCTACGAGCAGTACTTC
TRBJ1-2	-	TRBV11-2	-	CASRPPGVDYGYTF	TGTGCCAGCAGACCACCCGGGGTGGACTATGGCTACACCTTC
TRBJ1-3	-	TRBV5-1	-	CASSLGAPSGNTIYF	TGCGCCAGCAGCTTGGGAGCCCCCTCTGGAAACACCATATATTTT
TRBJ2-7	-	TRBV7-2	-	CASGGYPPEQYF	TGTGCCAGTGGAGGGTACCCCCCCGAGCAGTACTTC
TRBJ2-3	TRBD2	TRBV7-8	-	CASSWSGEPTDTQYF	TGTGCCAGCAGCTGGAGCGGGGAGCCCACAGATACGCAGTATTTT
TRBJ2-3	-	TRBV27	-	CASSSAGRRSTDTQYF	TGTGCCAGCAGCTCCGCAGGGAGGCGAAGCACAGATACGCAGTATTTT
TRBJ2-5	-	TRBV5-6	-	CASSLGGASAGTQYF	TGTGCCAGCAGCTTGGGGGGAGCCTCGGCGGGGACCCAGTACTTC
TRBJ2-2	-	TRBV7-6	-	CASSPLQGRDTGELFF	TGTGCCAGCAGCCCCCTACAGGGTCGGGACACCGGGGAGCTGTTTTTT
TRBJ2-7	TRBD2	TRBV27	once	CASSLWLGREEDPYEQYF	TGTGCCAGCAGTTTATGGTTAGGGCGGGAGGAGGACCCCTACGAGCAGTACTTC
TRBJ2-7	TRBD2	TRBV14	-	CASSFTSGASYEQYF	TGTGCCAGCAGCTTCACTAGCGGGGCCTCCTACGAGCAGTACTTC
TRBJ2-3	-	TRBV13	once	CASSQVARASTDTQYF	TGTGCCAGCAGCCAAGTAGCGAGGGCTAGCACAGATACGCAGTATTTT
TRBJ1-2	-	TRBV5-6	-	CASSSPGRGYGYTF	TGTGCCAGCAGCTCTCCTGGGAGGGGATATGGCTACACCTTC
TRBJ2-3	-	TRBV6-6	-	CASRDSGTDTQYF	TGTGCCAGCAGGGACAGTGGCACAGATACGCAGTATTTT
TRBJ2-7	TRBD2	TRBV27	-	CAVIAGGHRGDEQYF	TGTGCAGTCATAGCGGGGGGCCACCGGGGGGACGAGCAGTACTTC
TRBJ1-6	-	TRBV27	-	CASSLSAGWGSPLHF	TGTGCCAGCAGTTTATCGGCAGGGTGGGGTTCACCCCTCCACTTT
TRBJ2-1	TRBD1	TRBV7-6	-	CASSSRTGGERIGQFF	TGTGCCAGCAGCTCCAGGACAGGGGGCGAGAGAATTGGGCAGTTCTTC
TRBJ2-7	TRBD1	TRBV7-2	-	CASSQDQQGRQYF	TGTGCCAGCAGCCAAGACCAACAGGGGAGGCAGTACTTC